A selection of T cell receptor beta chains follows, all from one sample in a study of blood T cell repertoires in COVID-19. Sequenced by immunoSEQ multiplex PCR; TCRdb stores in-frame clones only, minus some. Here the sample spans about 220,000 clones, around four fifths being singletons. Sequencing used PBMCs or T cells enriched from blood (not recorded which). These receptors were taken from a woman in her 40s who had been exposed to COVID-19. Both conserved end residues are part of each CDR3. The D gene is left open where the match is weak. A clone size is listed for some rows: how often the clone was seen (once, few, many), or a class if it is expanded.

clone size,J gene,V gene,D gene,CDR3 protein,CDR3 DNA
-,TRBJ1-1,TRBV10-3,-,CAISDQGDTEAFF,TGTGCCATCAGTGATCAGGGTGACACTGAAGCTTTCTTT
-,TRBJ2-5,TRBV11-2,-,CASSLVGGLKETQYF,TGTGCCAGCAGCTTAGTCGGCGGGCTGAAAGAGACCCAGTACTTC
-,TRBJ2-7,TRBV28,TRBD1,CAIATGGNNYEQYF,TGTGCCATAGCGACAGGGGGAAATAACTACGAGCAGTACTTC
-,TRBJ2-4,TRBV5-8,-,CASSSDPIQYF,TGTGCCAGCAGCAGCGATCCAATTCAGTACTTC
-,TRBJ2-3,TRBV28,-,CASSPDRGALTDTQYF,TGTGCCAGCAGTCCCGACCGGGGGGCCCTCACAGATACGCAGTATTTT
few,TRBJ2-1,TRBV7-3,-,CASSLQGMGEQFF,TGTGCCAGCAGCTTGCAGGGAATGGGTGAGCAGTTCTTC
-,TRBJ1-1,TRBV14,-,CASSQQGSTEAFF,TGTGCCAGCAGCCAACAGGGTTCAACTGAAGCTTTCTTT
-,TRBJ2-5,TRBV7-3,TRBD1,CASSSTGTVQETQYF,TGTGCCAGCAGCTCCACCGGGACAGTCCAAGAGACCCAGTACTTC
-,TRBJ2-2,TRBV7-2,TRBD1,CASSRGAPGTGETGELFF,TGTGCCAGCTCCCGAGGGGCCCCCGGGACAGGGGAAACCGGGGAGCTGTTTTTT
-,TRBJ2-7,TRBV7-2,TRBD2,CASSLAASGEQYF,TGTGCCAGCAGCTTAGCGGCTAGCGGCGAGCAGTACTTC
-,TRBJ1-2,TRBV5-6,TRBD1,CASSQMNYRGPYGYTF,TGTGCCAGCAGCCAAATGAATTACAGGGGGCCCTATGGCTACACCTTC
-,TRBJ1-1,TRBV2,-,CASSFTGSTEAFF,TGTGCCAGCAGTTTTACAGGAAGTACTGAAGCTTTCTTT
-,TRBJ2-5,TRBV5-6,TRBD2,CASSSLRGGSQETQYF,TGTGCCAGCAGCTCCTTGCGGGGGGGCTCCCAAGAGACCCAGTACTTC
-,TRBJ2-7,TRBV3-1/TRBV3-2,-,CASSLAQGSPYEQYF,TGTGCCAGCAGCCTGGCGCAGGGGTCCCCCTACGAGCAGTACTTC
-,TRBJ1-5,TRBV7-2,-,CASSLAGSQPQHF,TGTGCCAGCAGCCTCGCGGGGAGTCAGCCCCAGCATTTT
-,TRBJ1-5,TRBV27,TRBD1,CATGGTGALDQPQHF,TGTGCCACCGGTGGTACAGGGGCGCTTGATCAGCCCCAGCATTTT
-,TRBJ1-1,TRBV19,-,CASKINPGQNTEAFF,TGTGCCAGTAAGATTAATCCGGGACAGAACACTGAAGCTTTCTTT
-,TRBJ1-4,TRBV28,TRBD1,CASSSEDRGVNKLFF,TGTGCCAGCAGTTCGGAGGACAGGGGAGTTAACAAACTGTTTTTT
-,TRBJ2-1,TRBV12-3/TRBV12-4,-,CASSPNTWFQFF,TGTGCCAGCAGTCCCAACACCTGGTTTCAGTTCTTC
-,TRBJ1-4,TRBV7-2,-,CASRVGGAEGEKLFF,TGTGCCAGCAGGGTAGGGGGGGCGGAAGGAGAAAAACTGTTTTTT
-,TRBJ2-5,TRBV2,-,CASSVEPAETQYF,TGTGCCAGCAGTGTTGAGCCCGCAGAGACCCAGTACTTC
few,TRBJ1-1,TRBV6-5,-,CASSYGGATEAFF,TGTGCCAGCAGTTACGGGGGGGCAACTGAAGCTTTCTTT
many,TRBJ1-2,TRBV6-2/TRBV6-3,TRBD1,CASSYNEDRGSRGYTF,TGTGCCAGCAGTTACAACGAAGACAGGGGTTCGCGAGGCTACACCTTC
-,TRBJ1-4,TRBV24-1,-,CATSDRSARPNEKLFF,TGTGCCACCAGTGATCGGAGCGCGCGGCCTAATGAAAAACTGTTTTTT
once,TRBJ1-1,TRBV7-9,-,CASSLEQVMNTEAFF,TGTGCCAGCAGCTTAGAGCAGGTCATGAACACTGAAGCTTTCTTT
-,TRBJ2-3,TRBV7-9,-,CASSLPGADTQYF,TGTGCCAGCAGCTTACCTGGAGCTGATACGCAGTATTTT
-,TRBJ2-1,TRBV5-5,-,CASSLGTAEGNEQFF,TGTGCCAGCAGCTTGGGGACAGCCGAGGGCAATGAGCAGTTCTTC
-,TRBJ1-4,TRBV27,TRBD1,CASSPRQGAGEKLFF,TGTGCCAGCAGTCCGCGACAGGGGGCAGGGGAAAAACTGTTTTTT
-,TRBJ2-7,TRBV7-2,-,CASSPAPGGNYEQYF,TGTGCCAGCAGCCCCGCCCCCGGGGGAAACTACGAGCAGTACTTC
-,TRBJ1-2,TRBV19,-,CASYRDGYTF,TGTGCCTCCTACAGAGATGGCTACACCTTC
-,TRBJ1-1,TRBV19,TRBD1,CASGQGLNTEAFF,TGTGCCAGTGGACAGGGGCTGAACACTGAAGCTTTCTTT